This T cell receptor beta chain was identified in a study of T-cell reconstitution after alpha-beta-depleted transplantation in children. Unique molecular identifiers were used in preparing the TCRbeta library. TCRdb ran MiXCR on the PCR reads and lists one entry per CDR3 protein. The data contain about 72,000 distinct CDR3 sequences, 6% to 8.5% of them singletons. At least ten counts were recorded for this clonotype. The specimen was PBMCs from the stem cell graft donor, collected from the stem cell graft. The sequence was collected from a human donor who donated a stem cell graft to a child with acute lymphoblastic leukemia.

The CDR3 nucleotides are TGCAGTGCTAGGACTAGCGGGGGAGTTTACGAGCAGTACTTC. It is translated as CSARTSGGVYEQYF. The chain links TRBV20-1 to TRBJ2-7; 12 nucleotides agree with TRBD2. Germline V gives CDR1 DFQATT, CDR2 SNEGSKA (reference sequence). The CDR3 is 14 amino acids. V shed 3 bases, J shed 4 bases, and the junction held 4 bases outside the gene matches.